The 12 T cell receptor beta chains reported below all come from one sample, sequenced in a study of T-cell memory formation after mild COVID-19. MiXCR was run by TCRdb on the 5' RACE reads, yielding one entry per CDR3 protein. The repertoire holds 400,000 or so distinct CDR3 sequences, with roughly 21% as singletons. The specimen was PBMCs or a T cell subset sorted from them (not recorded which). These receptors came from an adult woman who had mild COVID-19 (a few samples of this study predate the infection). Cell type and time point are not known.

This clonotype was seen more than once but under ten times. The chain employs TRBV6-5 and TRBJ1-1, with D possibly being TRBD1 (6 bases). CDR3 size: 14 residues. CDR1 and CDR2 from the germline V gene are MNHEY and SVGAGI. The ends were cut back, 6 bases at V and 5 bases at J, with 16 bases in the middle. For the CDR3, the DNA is TGTGCCAGCAGAGGACATTCAAGGGGGACTGAAGCTTTCTTT. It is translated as CASRGHSRGTEAFF.

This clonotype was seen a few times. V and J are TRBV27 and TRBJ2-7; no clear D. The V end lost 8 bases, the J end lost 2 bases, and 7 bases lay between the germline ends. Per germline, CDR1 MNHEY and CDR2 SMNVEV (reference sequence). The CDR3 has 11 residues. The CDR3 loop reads CASGTPYEQYF. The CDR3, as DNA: TGTGCCAGCGGTACACCCTACGAGCAGTACTTC.

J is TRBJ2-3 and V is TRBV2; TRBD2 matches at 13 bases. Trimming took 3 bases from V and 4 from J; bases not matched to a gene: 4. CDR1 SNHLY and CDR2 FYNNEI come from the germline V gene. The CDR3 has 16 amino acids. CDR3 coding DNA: TGTGCCAGCAGTGACCTACTAGCGGGGGGGCCAGATACGCAGTATTTT. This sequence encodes CASSDLLAGGPDTQYF.

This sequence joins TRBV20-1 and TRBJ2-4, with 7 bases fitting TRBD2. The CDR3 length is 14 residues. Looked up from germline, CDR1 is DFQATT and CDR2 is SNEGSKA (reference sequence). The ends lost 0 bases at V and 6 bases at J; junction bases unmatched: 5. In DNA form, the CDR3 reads TGCAGTGCTAGAGACCGGACTAGGGGAAACATTCAGTACTTC. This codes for CSARDRTRGNIQYF.

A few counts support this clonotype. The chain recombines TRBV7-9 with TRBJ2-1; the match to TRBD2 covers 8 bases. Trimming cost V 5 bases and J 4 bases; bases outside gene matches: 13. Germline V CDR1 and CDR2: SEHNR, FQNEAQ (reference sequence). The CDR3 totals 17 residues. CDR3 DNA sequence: TGTGCCAGCAGCGTACGGGGCGGGAGGAGAATATACAATGAGCAGTTCTTC. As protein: CASSVRGGRRIYNEQFF.

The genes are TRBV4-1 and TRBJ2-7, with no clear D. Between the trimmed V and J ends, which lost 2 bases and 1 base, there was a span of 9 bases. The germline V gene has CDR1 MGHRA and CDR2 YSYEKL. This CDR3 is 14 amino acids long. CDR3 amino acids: CASSQYQGSYEQYF. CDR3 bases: TGCGCCAGCAGCCAATACCAAGGTTCCTACGAGCAGTACTTC.

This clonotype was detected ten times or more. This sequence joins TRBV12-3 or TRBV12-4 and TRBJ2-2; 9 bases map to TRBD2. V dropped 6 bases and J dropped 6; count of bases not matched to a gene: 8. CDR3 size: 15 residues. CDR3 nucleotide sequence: TGTGCCAGCAGGTTTAGCGGGAGCAGCGCCGGGGAGCTGTTTTTT. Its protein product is CASRFSGSSAGELFF.

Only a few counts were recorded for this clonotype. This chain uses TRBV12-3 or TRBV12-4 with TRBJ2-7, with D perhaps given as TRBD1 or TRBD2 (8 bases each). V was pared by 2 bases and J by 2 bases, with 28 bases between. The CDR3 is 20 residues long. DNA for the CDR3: TGTGCCAGCAGTTTAAAGTTCCGGACAGGGCTAGCGGGCCTACCCTACGAGCAGTACTTC. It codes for CASSLKFRTGLAGLPYEQYF.

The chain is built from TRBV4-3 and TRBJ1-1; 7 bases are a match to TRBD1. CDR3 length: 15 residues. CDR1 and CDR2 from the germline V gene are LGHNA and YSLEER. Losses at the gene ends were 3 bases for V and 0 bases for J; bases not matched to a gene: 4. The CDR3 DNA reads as TGCGCCAGCAGCCAGCTACAGGGGTTGAACACTGAAGCTTTCTTT. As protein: CASSQLQGLNTEAFF.

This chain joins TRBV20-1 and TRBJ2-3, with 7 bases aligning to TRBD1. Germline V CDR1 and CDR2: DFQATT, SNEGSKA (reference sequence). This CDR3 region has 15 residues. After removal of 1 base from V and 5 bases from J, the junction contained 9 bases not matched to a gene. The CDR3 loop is CSARGGGPRIDTQYF. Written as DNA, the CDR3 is TGCAGTGCTAGAGGAGGGGGCCCCCGGATAGATACGCAGTATTTT.

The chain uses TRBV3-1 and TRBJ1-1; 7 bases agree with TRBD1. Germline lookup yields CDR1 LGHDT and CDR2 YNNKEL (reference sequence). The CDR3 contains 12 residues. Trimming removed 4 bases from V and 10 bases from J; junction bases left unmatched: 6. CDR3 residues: CASSLMDRLAFF. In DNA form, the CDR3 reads TGTGCCAGCAGCCTCATGGACAGGCTAGCTTTCTTT.

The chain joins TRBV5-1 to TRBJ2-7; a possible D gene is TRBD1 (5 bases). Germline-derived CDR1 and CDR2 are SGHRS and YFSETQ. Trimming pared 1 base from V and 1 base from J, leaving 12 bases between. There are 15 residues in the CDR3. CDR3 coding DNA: TGCGCCAGCAGCTTGACGACAGAGTCGTCCTACGAGCAGTACTTC. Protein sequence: CASSLTTESSYEQYF.